A single TCR beta chain is shown here with its context. The data stem from a study of radiotherapy plus CTLA-4 blockade in lung cancer. Using immunoSEQ multiplex PCR, the repertoire was profiled, and TCRdb retains in-frame clones only, with some absent. This sample has about 80,000 clones, with about 78% found just once. The source material was peripheral blood, sampled from a patient treated with radiotherapy plus ipilimumab. This clonotype was sampled from a human donor with non-small cell lung cancer whose response to radiotherapy plus ipilimumab could not be evaluated. Some clones in this sample may be carry-over from other donors' samples.

Here the CDR3 DNA reads TGTGCCAGCAATCGGGCCGGGGATAGCAATCAGCCCCAGCATTTT. Protein: CASNRAGDSNQPQHF. The chain couples TRBV2 to TRBJ1-5; D is uncertain. This CDR3 comprises 15 residues. The ends were cut back, 7 bases at V and 0 bases at J, with 13 bases in the middle. Germline V gene sequence: CDR1 SNHLY, CDR2 FYNNEI.